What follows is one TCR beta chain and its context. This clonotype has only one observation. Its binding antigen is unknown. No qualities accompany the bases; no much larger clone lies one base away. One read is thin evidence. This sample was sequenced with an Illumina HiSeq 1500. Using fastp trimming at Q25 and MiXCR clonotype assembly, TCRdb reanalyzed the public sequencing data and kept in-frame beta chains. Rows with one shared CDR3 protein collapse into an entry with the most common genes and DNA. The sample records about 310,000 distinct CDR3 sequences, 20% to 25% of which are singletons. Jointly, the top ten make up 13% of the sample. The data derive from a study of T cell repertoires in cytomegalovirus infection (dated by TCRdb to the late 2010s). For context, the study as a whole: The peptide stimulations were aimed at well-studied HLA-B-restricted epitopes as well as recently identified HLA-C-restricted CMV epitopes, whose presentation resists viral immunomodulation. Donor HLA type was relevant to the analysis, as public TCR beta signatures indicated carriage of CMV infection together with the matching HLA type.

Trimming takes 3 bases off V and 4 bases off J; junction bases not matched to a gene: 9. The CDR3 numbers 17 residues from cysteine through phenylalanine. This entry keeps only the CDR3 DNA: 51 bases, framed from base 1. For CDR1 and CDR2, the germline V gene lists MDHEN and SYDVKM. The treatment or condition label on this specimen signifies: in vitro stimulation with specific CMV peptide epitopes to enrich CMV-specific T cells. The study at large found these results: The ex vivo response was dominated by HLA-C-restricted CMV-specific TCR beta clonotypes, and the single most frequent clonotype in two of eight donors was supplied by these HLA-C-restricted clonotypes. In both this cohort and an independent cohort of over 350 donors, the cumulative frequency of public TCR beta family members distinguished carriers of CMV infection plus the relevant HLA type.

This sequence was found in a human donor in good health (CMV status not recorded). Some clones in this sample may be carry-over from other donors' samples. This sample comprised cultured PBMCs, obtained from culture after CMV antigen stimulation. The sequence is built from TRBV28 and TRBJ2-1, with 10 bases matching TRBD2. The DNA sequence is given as TGTGCCAGCAGTTTGGGGGCGGGACTAGCGATTTACAATGAGCAGTTCTTC. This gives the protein CASSLGAGLAIYNEQFF.